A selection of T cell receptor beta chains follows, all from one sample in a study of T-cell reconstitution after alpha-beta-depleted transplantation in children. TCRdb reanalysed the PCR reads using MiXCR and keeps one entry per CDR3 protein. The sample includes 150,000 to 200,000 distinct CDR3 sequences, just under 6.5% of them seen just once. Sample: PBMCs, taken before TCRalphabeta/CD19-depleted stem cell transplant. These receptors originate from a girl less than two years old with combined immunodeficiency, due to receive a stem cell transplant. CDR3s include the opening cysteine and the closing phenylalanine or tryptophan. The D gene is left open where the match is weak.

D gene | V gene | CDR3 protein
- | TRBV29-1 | CSVGGRRKADTQYF
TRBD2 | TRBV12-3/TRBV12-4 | CASRLTSGAYEQYF
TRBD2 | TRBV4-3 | CASSRPASGENIQYF
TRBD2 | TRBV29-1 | CSVVSGAGYITSYEQYF
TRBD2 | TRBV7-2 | CASSLSGGRAVSYEQYF
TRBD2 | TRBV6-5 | CASSSLNPGPGGETQYF
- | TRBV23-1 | CASNFRGGNTEAFF
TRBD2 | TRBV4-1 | CASSQVYGLVSTDTQYF
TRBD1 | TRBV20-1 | CSARGTVNYGYTF
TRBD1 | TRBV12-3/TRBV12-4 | CASSFTTGGYTEAFF
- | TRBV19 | CASSMWGRGGNTIYF
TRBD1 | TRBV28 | CASRAGTGWPPQPYEQYF
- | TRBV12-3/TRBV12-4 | CASSRDISTDTQYF
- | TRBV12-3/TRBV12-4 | CASRNGAYEQYF
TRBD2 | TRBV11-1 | CASSLWQRDPQETQYF
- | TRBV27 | CASSFPEGTQYF
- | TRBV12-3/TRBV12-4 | CASMGAVAGRETQYF
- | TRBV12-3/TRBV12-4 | CASSFRGEGSYEQYF
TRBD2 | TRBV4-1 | CASSQTYLAVLGLQETQYF
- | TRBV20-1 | CSARLDYFYEQFF
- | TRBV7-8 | CASSSVENGYTF
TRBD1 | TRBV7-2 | CASRTGTGFNEQFF
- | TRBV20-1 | CSAINPGAGLRLLAYNEQFF
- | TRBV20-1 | CSASAWEYNEQFF
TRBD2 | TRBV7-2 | CASSLGLALPYEQYF
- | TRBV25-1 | CASSEFRQGLSGNTIYF
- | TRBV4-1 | CASSGVLTMSSYNEQFF
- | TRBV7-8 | CASSSGTFYEQYF
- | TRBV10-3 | CAISETQLADSGELFF
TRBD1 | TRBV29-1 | CSVEDLGQVSGNTIYF
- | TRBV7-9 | CASSLATDTQYF
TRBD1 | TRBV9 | CASSALSTGRNEQFF
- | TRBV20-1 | CSARENGPSYQPQHF
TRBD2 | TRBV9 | CASSVGPSGKGSYEQYF
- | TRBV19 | CASSIERFHTEAFF
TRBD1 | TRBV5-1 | CASSPTGAPSYEQYF
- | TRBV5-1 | CASSPGHTKITEAFF
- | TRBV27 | CASSSGGGYEQYF
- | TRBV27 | CASSLSTSGSIANTGELFF
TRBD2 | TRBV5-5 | CASSLSSGTYNEQFF
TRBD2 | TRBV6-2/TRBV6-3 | CASSSLGTRYYEQYF
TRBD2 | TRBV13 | CASSLGLAASYEQYF
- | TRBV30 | CAWSPIPILGRPNQPQHF
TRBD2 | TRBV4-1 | CASSLLGTTPKPDTQYF
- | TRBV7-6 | CASSLGDPYEQYF
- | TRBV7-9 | CATLRGSSGYTF
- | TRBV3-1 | CASTPWQVFIGLFQPQHF
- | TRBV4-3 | CASSQGYSSSNEQFF
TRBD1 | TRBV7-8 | CASSRIQQGLRNNEQFF
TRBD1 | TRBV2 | CASGDRSLGNTIYF